The 23 T cell receptor beta chains presented below share a single source sample, sequenced in a study of post-analysis software for immune sequencing data. General study findings and limits: Five or six TRBV segments, TRBV5-6, TRBV5-1 and TRBV20-1 among them, were found more frequent in patients than controls.

Their antigens remain unidentified. Each TCR beta cDNA library carried unique molecular identifiers. Each CDR3 protein is one row after TCRdb ran MiXCR on the PCR reads. The sample holds fewer than 850,000 distinct CDR3 sequences; approximately 30% are singletons and the top ten take under 0.7%. The specimen sequenced was blood. The receptors stem from a girl aged 5-17 years with multiple sclerosis.

The table lists this clonotype with a few counts. V and J are TRBV5-1 and TRBJ2-5; 9 bases fit TRBD2. CDR1 SGHRS and CDR2 YFSETQ come from the germline V gene. Unmatched junction bases numbered 8, after V lost 3 bases and J lost 2 bases. The CDR3 sequence is 16 residues long. The CDR3 protein is CASSWGTSNTQETQYF. The CDR3 nucleotides are TGCGCCAGCAGCTGGGGGACTAGCAATACTCAAGAGACCCAGTACTTC.

V and J are TRBV4-1 and TRBJ1-3; D is possibly TRBD1 (5 bases). In germline, CDR1 is MGHRA, CDR2 YSYEKL. Trimming removed 2 bases at V and 0 bases at J, with 11 bases between. The CDR3 consists of 16 residues. CDR3 amino acids: CASSQFHRSSGNTIYF. CDR3 DNA: TGCGCCAGCAGCCAATTCCACAGGAGCTCTGGAAACACCATATATTTT.

The chain employs TRBV2 and TRBJ2-7; D possibly corresponds to TRBD2 (6 bases). Per germline, CDR1 SNHLY and CDR2 FYNNEI. The CDR3 has 13 amino acids. V was trimmed by 6 bases and J by 2 bases, leaving 11 bases between them. This CDR3 is CASREGLTYEQYF. CDR3 DNA: TGTGCCAGCAGGGAGGGCCTAACCTACGAGCAGTACTTC.

A remark on this clonotype: A clone one base away is much larger, so this may be a read error. The chain has TRBV27 and TRBJ2-7; TRBD1 agrees at 7 bases. The CDR3 extends over 16 amino acids. V trimming: 6 bases; J trimming: 6 bases; junction bases outside the gene matches: 17. CDR1 MNHEY and CDR2 SMNVEV come from the germline V gene (reference sequence). CDR3 nucleotide sequence: TGTGCCAGCAGCCGAAGCGCCAGGGGGTTCCGTAGCGAGCAGTACTTC. This translates into CASSRSARGFRSEQYF.

This clonotype was counted many times. The chain joins TRBV5-1 to TRBJ2-5, with D uncertain. There are 13 residues in the CDR3. The V gene's germline CDR1 is SGHRS and CDR2 YFSETQ. V lost 3 bases and J lost 6, with 12 bases in between. CDR3 sequence reads: CASSWRDGQTQYF. CDR3 nucleotides: TGCGCCAGCAGCTGGCGCGACGGGCAGACCCAGTACTTC.

The J gene is TRBJ2-1, the V gene TRBV20-1; D is unclear. V lost 3 bases and J lost 8, with 14 bases in between. Per the germline V gene, CDR1 is DFQATT and CDR2 is SNEGSKA (reference sequence). This CDR3 region has 13 residues. The CDR3 DNA reads as TGCAGTGCTAGCTGGGGAAGAGTGGATGAGCAGTTCTTC. It specifies CSASWGRVDEQFF.

The rearrangement uses TRBV5-1 and TRBJ2-5; TRBD1 or TRBD2 may be the D gene (5 bases each). Germline V CDR1 and CDR2: SGHRS, YFSETQ. Trimming cost V 4 bases and J 3 bases, with 13 bases left between them. The CDR3 spans 14 residues. In DNA, the CDR3 is TGCGCCAGCAGCCCTGGGACCACCAAAGAGACCCAGTACTTC. Translating gives CASSPGTTKETQYF.

This clonotype was detected a few times. The rearrangement links TRBV20-1 to TRBJ2-7; no clear D gene. The CDR3 has 13 residues. Trimming shortened V by 3 bases and J by 6 bases, and 15 bases separated the two germline ends. Germline V gene lookup returns CDR1 DFQATT and CDR2 SNEGSKA (reference sequence). CDR3 sequence: CSARASYSGEQYF. In DNA form, the CDR3 reads TGCAGTGCTAGGGCCAGCTATTCCGGCGAGCAGTACTTC.

This rearrangement joins TRBV2 to TRBJ2-1, with TRBD2 as a possible D gene (6 bases). Germline lookup yields CDR1 SNHLY and CDR2 FYNNEI. The CDR3 is 12 amino acids. Between the trimmed V and J ends, which lost 8 bases and 10 bases, there was a span of 15 bases. This CDR3 is CASEGLRGEQFF. The DNA of the CDR3 is TGTGCCAGCGAGGGACTCCGCGGGGAGCAGTTCTTC.

In this sample, this clonotype turned up a few times. The rearrangement joins TRBV7-2 to TRBJ2-3; D is unclear. This CDR3 has 15 residues. Germline V CDR1 and CDR2: SGHTA, FQGNSA. Between the trimmed V and J ends, which lost 4 bases and 6 bases, there was a span of 17 bases. The CDR3 nucleotides are TGTGCCAGCAGCTCCTCTTTTTTGAGGCGCGATACGCAGTATTTT. Its translation: CASSSSFLRRDTQYF.

The chain carries TRBV7-2 and TRBJ2-3; D not certain. Germline CDR1 and CDR2: SGHTA and FQGNSA. V was cut by 7 bases and J by 8 bases, with 16 bases left in between. The CDR3 covers 13 residues. The chain's CDR3 is CASTPRLFGTQYF. The CDR3 DNA is TGTGCCAGCACCCCTCGATTATTTGGTACGCAGTATTTT.

V usage is TRBV6-5 and J usage is TRBJ1-2, with unresolved D. The V and J ends lost 2 bases and 3 bases respectively, with 7 bases between them. This CDR3 region has 13 residues. Germline V gives CDR1 MNHEY, CDR2 SVGAGI. This chain's CDR3 is CASSYGWDYGYTF. The CDR3 DNA reads TGTGCCAGCAGTTACGGTTGGGACTATGGCTACACCTTC.

This clonotype showed up just a few times. The chain employs TRBV7-9 and TRBJ2-1, with a weak D call TRBD2 (6 bases). The germline gives CDR1 SEHNR, CDR2 FQNEAQ (reference sequence). CDR3 length equals 15 residues. Trimming stripped 5 bases from V and 3 bases from J, with 14 bases between. This chain's CDR3 is CASSLRDSDYNEQFF. CDR3 DNA: TGTGCCAGCAGCCTCAGGGACTCTGACTACAATGAGCAGTTCTTC.

This clonotype has only a few counts. This chain joins TRBV20-1 and TRBJ2-1, with TRBD1 matching over 7 bases. Germline trimming cut 5 bases from V and 3 bases from J; bases unmatched to any gene: 7. The CDR3 runs to 14 residues. Germline V gene data show CDR1 as DFQATT and CDR2 as SNEGSKA (reference sequence). In nucleotides, the CDR3 is TGCAGTGCTGGTACAGGGGTAGGCTACAATGAGCAGTTCTTC. Translation: CSAGTGVGYNEQFF.

CDR3 DNA sequence: TGTGCCAGCAGCTTAGCGCGCCAAATTAGGGGCCTCTATGGCTACACCTTC. This codes for CASSLARQIRGLYGYTF. The chain links TRBV7-9 to TRBJ1-2; D is perhaps TRBD1 (5 bases). V lost 0 bases to trimming and J lost 4 bases, with 18 bases between them. The CDR3 covers 17 residues. Germline V gene lookup returns CDR1 SEHNR and CDR2 FQNEAQ (reference sequence).

This clonotype was recorded a few times. The V call is TRBV6-2 or TRBV6-3, the J call TRBJ2-7; 8 bases map to TRBD1. Per the germline V gene, CDR1 is MNHEY and CDR2 is SVGEGT. The CDR3 is 15 amino acids. J lost 6 bases, V lost 6 bases, and 13 bases had no gene match. The CDR3 loop is CASSQGGQGLVEQYF. CDR3 nucleotide sequence: TGTGCCAGCAGCCAAGGAGGACAGGGATTAGTCGAGCAGTACTTC.

This rearrangement joins TRBV5-1 to TRBJ2-1, with D unresolved. The ends were cut back, 2 bases at V and 5 bases at J, with 8 bases in the middle. The CDR3 extends over 13 amino acids. CDR1 and CDR2 (germline): SGHRS, YFSETQ. In DNA form, the CDR3 reads TGCGCCAGCAGCTTACGGAGCCACAATGAGCAGTTCTTC. It specifies CASSLRSHNEQFF.

The DNA for the CDR3 is TGTGCCAGCAGCTTATGGACTTATCAGCCCCAGCATTTT. Translation: CASSLWTYQPQHF. This sequence joins TRBV7-8 and TRBJ1-5; D is unresolved. Trimming stripped 2 bases from V and 5 bases from J, with 7 bases between. The germline gives CDR1 SGHVS, CDR2 FQNEAQ. This CDR3 has 13 residues.

The chain couples TRBV12-3 or TRBV12-4 to TRBJ2-1; D gene uncertain. The CDR3 covers 12 residues. V lost 6 bases and J 8 bases, leaving 11 bases between the germline ends. CDR3 sequence reads: CASRPVADEQFF. The DNA for the CDR3 is TGTGCCAGCAGACCAGTTGCCGATGAGCAGTTCTTC.

In its sample, this clonotype was seen a few times. This chain links TRBV6-2 or TRBV6-3 with TRBJ1-4; D might be TRBD1 (6 bases). Germline CDR1 reads MNHEY; CDR2 reads SVGEGT. The V and J ends lost 2 bases and 0 bases respectively, with 19 bases between them. The length of the CDR3 is 19 residues. DNA of the CDR3: TGTGCCAGCAGTTACGTCGGACAGAGCCCTGAGGCAACTAATGAAAAACTGTTTTTT. This sequence encodes CASSYVGQSPEATNEKLFF.

The chain joins TRBV7-6 to TRBJ2-1, with no clear D. V dropped 2 bases and J dropped 0 bases, with 14 bases sitting between them. This CDR3 region has 17 residues. Germline assignment: CDR1 SGHVS and CDR2 FNYEAQ. The CDR3 here is CASSLNVGSSSYNEQFF. DNA for the CDR3: TGTGCCAGCAGCTTAAATGTCGGGTCCAGCTCCTACAATGAGCAGTTCTTC.

This clonotype has just a few counts. The chain joins TRBV6-5 to TRBJ1-5; D is possibly TRBD1 (5 bases). Trimming removed 6 bases at V and 1 base at J, with 13 bases between. The germline V gene has CDR1 MNHEY and CDR2 SVGAGI. There are 15 residues in the CDR3. CDR3 nucleotide sequence: TGTGCCAGCAGGGCCGCAGGGAAGAGCAATCAGCCCCAGCATTTT. Translation: CASRAAGKSNQPQHF.

Only one count was recorded for this clonotype. The gene calls are TRBV5-1 and TRBJ1-6; D is ambiguous. The CDR3 is made up of 15 amino acids. Germline lookup yields CDR1 SGHRS and CDR2 YFSETQ. V gave up 0 bases and J gave up 14 bases, with 18 bases separating them. The CDR3 DNA is TGCGCCAGCAGCTTGGGAGGATCGGAGAGTCCGGCCCTCCACTTT. Its translation: CASSLGGSESPALHF.